This T cell receptor beta chain was captured in a study of T cells in Graves' hyperthyroidism and ophthalmopathy. Points from the study as a whole: Through a model of 13 V-J features, ophthalmopathy was separated from stable hyperthyroidism. Blood also contained most expanded thyroid clonotypes above 0.001.

The V gene lost 2 bases and the J gene lost 1 base, with 16 bases spanning the gap. The length of the CDR3 is 17 residues. The germline gives CDR1 MNHEY, CDR2 SMNVEV (reference sequence). The TCR beta CDR3 regions underwent amplification using RNA transcripts as the source. HTBI primers were the set used in a first-round RT-PCR of the TCR CDR3. TCRdb re-analysed the multiplex PCR reads in MiXCR, keeping a single row per CDR3 protein. The sample records approximately 720,000 distinct CDR3 sequences, 18% being singletons. Points on this clonotype: The antigen remains unidentified.

The chain couples TRBV27 to TRBJ2-3; tentative D call: TRBD1 (5 bases). Sequencing was carried out using blood. The TCR was taken from a woman aged 45-65 years with Graves' hyperthyroidism that later progressed to Graves' ophthalmopathy. CDR3 in amino acids: CASSLGVRVRGTDTQYF. The DNA for the CDR3 is TGTGCCAGCAGTTTAGGTGTCAGGGTCAGAGGCACAGATACGCAGTATTTT.